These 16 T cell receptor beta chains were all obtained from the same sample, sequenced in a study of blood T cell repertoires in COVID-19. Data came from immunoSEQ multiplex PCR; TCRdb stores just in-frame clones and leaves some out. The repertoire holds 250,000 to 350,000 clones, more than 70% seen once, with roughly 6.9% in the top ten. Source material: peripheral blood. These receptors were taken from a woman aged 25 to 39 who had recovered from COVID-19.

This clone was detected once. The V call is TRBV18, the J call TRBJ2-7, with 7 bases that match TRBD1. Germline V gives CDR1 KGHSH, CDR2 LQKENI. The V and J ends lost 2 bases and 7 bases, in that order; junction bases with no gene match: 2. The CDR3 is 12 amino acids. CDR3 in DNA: TGTGCCAGCTCACCAACAGGGGATGAGCAGTACTTC. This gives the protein CASSPTGDEQYF.

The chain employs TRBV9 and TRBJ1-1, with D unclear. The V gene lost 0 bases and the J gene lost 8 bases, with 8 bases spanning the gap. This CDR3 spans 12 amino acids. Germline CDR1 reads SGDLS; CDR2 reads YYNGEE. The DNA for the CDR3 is TGTGCCAGCAGCGTAGGAGGCGGAGAAGCTTTCTTT. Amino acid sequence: CASSVGGGEAFF.

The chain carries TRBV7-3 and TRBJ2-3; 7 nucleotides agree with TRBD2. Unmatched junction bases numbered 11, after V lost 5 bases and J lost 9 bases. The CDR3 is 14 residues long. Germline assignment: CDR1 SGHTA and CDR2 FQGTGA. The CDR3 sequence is CASSLAAGQSTQYF. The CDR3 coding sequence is TGTGCCAGCAGCCTAGCAGCGGGGCAGTCAACGCAGTATTTT.

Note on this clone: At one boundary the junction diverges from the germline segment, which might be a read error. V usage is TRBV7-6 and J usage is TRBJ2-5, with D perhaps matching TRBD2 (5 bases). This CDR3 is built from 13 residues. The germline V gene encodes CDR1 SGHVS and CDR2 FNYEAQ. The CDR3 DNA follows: TGTGCCAGCAGCTTAGAGTTACTAGAGGCCCAGTACTTC. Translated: CASSLELLEAQYF.

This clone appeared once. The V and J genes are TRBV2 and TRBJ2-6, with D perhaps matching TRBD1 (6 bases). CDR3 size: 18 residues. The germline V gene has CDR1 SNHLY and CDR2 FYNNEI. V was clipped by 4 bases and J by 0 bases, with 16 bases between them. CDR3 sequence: CASSVRTAITSGANVLTF. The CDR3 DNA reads TGTGCCAGCAGTGTTAGGACAGCTATAACCTCTGGGGCCAACGTCCTGACTTTC.

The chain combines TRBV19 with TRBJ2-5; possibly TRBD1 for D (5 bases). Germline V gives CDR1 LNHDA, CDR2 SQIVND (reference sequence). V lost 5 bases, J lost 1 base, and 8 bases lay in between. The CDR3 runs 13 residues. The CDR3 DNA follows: TGTGCCAGTAGTCGGACAAGCCAAGAGACCCAGTACTTC. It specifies CASSRTSQETQYF.

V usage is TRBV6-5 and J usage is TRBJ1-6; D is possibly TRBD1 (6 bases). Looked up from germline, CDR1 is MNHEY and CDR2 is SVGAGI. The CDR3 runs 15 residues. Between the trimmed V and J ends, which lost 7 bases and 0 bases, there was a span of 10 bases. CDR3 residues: CASKTGSSYNSPLHF. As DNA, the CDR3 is TGTGCCAGCAAAACAGGGAGCTCCTATAATTCACCCCTCCACTTT.

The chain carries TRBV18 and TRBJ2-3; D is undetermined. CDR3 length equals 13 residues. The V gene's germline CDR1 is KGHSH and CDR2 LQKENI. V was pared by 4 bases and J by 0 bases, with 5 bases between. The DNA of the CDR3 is TGTGCCAGCTCACTCCCGAGCACAGATACGCAGTATTTT. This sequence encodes CASSLPSTDTQYF.

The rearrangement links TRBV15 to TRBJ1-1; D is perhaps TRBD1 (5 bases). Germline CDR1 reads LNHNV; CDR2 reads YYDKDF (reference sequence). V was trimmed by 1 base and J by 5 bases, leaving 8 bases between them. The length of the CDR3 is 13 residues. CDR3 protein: CATSRVKGTEAFF. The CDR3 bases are TGTGCCACCAGCAGAGTTAAGGGGACTGAAGCTTTCTTT.

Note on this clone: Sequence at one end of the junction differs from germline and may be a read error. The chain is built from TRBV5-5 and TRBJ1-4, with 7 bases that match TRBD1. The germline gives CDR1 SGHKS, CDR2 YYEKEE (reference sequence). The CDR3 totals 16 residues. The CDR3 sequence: CASSLTPGQSNEKLFF. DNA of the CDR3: TGTGCCAGCAGCTTAACTCCGGGACAGAGTAATGAGAAACTGTTTTTT.

CDR3 nucleotides: TGTGCCAGCAGGAGGGAAAGGAACAATGAGCAGTTCTTC. Protein product: CASRRERNNEQFF. The chain is built from TRBV2 and TRBJ2-1, with a weak D call TRBD2 (5 bases). This CDR3 spans 13 amino acids. The V end was cut by 6 bases, the J end by 5 bases, with 11 bases between. Looked up from germline, CDR1 is SNHLY and CDR2 is FYNNEI.

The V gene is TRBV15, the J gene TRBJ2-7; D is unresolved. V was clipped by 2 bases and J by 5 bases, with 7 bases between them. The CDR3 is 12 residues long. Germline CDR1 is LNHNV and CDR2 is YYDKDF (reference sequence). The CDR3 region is CATSRTADEQYF. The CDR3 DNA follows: TGTGCCACCAGCAGAACAGCCGACGAGCAGTACTTC.

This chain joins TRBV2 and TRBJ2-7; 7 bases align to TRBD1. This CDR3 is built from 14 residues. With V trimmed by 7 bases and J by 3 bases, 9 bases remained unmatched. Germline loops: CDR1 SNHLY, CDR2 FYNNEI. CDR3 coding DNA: TGTGCCAGCACGGCCGGACAGGCGATCTACGAGCAGTACTTC. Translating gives CASTAGQAIYEQYF. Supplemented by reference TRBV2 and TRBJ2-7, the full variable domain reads EPEVTQTPSHQVTQMGQEVILRCVPISNHLYFYWYRQILGQKVEFLVSFYNNEISEKSEIFDDQFSVERPDGSNFTLKIRSTKLEDSAMYFCASTAGQAIYEQYFGPGTRLTVT.

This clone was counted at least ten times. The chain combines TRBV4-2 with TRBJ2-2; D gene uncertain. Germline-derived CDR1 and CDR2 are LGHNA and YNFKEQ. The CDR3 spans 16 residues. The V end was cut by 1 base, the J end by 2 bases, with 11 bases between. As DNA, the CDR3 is TGTGCCAGCAGCCAAGGGGTGACACTCAACACCGGGGAGCTGTTTTTT. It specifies CASSQGVTLNTGELFF.

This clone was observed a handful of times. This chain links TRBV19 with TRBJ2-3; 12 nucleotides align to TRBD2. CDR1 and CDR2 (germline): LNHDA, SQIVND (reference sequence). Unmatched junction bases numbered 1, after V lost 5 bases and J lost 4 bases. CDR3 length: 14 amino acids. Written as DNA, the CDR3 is TGTGCCAGTAGTTCTAGCGGGGGGGCAGATACGCAGTATTTT. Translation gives CASSSSGGADTQYF. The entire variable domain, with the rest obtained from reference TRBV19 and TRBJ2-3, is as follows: DGGITQSPKYLFRKEGQNVTLSCEQNLNHDAMYWYRQDPGQGLRLIYYSQIVNDFQKGDIAEGYSVSREKKESFPLTVTSAQKNPTAFYLCASSSSGGADTQYFGPGTRLTVL.

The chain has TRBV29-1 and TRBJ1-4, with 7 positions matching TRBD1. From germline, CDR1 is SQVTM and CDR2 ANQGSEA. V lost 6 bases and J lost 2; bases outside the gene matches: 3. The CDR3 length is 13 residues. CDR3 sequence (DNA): TGCAGCGTCCGGGACAGCACTAATGAAAAACTGTTTTTT. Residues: CSVRDSTNEKLFF.